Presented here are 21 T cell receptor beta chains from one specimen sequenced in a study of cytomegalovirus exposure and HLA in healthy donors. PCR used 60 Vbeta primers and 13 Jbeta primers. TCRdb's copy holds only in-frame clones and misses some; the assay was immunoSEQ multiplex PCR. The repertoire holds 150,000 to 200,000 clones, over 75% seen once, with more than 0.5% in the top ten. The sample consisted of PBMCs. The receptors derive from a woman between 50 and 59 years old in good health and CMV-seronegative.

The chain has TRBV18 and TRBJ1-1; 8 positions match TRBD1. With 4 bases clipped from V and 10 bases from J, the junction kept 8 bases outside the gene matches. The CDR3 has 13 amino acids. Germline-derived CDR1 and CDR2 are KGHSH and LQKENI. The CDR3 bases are TGTGCCAGCTCACAATCAGGGGGCGCTAGAGCTTTCTTT. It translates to CASSQSGGARAFF.

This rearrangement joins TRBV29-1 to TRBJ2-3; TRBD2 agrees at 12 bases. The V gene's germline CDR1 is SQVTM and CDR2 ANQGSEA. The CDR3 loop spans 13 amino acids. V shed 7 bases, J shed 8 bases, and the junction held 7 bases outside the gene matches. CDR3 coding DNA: TGCAGCGGTTCGGGACTAGCGGGCTTTACGCAGTATTTT. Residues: CSGSGLAGFTQYF.

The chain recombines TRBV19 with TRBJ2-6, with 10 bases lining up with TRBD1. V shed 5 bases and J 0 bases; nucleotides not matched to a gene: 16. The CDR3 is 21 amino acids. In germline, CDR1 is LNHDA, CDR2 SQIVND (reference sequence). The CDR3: CASSARDRGPSRYSGANVLTF. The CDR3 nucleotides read TGTGCCAGTAGTGCGAGGGACAGGGGTCCTAGCCGTTACTCTGGGGCCAACGTCCTGACTTTC.

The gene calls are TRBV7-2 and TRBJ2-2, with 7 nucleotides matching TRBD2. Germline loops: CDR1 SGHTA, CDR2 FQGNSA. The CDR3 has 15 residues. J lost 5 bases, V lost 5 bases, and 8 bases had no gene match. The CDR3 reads CASSPRAGETGELFF. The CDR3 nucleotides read TGTGCCAGCAGCCCAAGGGCGGGGGAAACCGGGGAGCTGTTTTTT.

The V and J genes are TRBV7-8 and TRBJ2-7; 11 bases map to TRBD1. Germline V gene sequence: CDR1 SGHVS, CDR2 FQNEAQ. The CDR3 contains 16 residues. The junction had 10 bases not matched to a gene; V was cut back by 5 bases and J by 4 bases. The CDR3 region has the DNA TGTGCCAGCAGCACACTCCCGGGACAGGGGGAATACGAGCAGTACTTC. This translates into CASSTLPGQGEYEQYF.

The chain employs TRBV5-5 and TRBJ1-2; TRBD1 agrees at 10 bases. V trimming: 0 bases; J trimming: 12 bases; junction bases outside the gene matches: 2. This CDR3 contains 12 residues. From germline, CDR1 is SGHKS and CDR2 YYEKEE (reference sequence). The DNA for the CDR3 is TGTGCCAGCAGCTTGGGACAGGGGGCTAACACCTTC. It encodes CASSLGQGANTF.

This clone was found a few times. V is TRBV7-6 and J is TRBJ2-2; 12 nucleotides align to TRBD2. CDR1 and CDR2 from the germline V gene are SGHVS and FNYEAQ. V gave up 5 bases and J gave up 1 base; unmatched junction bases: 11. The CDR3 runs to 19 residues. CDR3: CASSPLAGGPTENTGELFF. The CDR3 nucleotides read TGTGCCAGCAGCCCGCTAGCGGGAGGGCCAACCGAGAACACCGGGGAGCTGTTTTTT.

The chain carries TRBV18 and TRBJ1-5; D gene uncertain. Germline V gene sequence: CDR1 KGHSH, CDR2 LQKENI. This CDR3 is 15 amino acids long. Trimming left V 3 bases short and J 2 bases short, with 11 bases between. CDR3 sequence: CASSPVSAGNQPQHF. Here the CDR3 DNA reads TGTGCCAGCTCACCGGTCTCGGCGGGCAATCAGCCCCAGCATTTT.

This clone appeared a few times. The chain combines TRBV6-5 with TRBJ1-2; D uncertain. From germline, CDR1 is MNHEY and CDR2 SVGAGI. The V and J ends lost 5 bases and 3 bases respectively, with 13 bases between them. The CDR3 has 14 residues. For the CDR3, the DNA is TGTGCCAGCAGTGAAAGACGGAGAGACTATGGCTACACCTTC. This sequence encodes CASSERRRDYGYTF.

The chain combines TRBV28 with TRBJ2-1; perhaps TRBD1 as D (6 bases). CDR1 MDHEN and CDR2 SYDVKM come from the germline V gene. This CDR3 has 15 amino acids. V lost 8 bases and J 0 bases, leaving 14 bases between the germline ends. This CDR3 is CASAPGHLSYNEQFF. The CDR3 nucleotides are TGTGCCAGCGCACCGGGACACCTCTCCTACAATGAGCAGTTCTTC.

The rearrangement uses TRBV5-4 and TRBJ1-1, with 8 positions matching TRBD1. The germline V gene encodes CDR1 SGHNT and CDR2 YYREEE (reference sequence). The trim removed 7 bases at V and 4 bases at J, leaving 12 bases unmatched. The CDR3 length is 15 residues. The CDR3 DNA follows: TGTGCCAGCGGCCAAGCAGGGGGCGCGACCACTGAAGCTTTCTTT. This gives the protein CASGQAGGATTEAFF.

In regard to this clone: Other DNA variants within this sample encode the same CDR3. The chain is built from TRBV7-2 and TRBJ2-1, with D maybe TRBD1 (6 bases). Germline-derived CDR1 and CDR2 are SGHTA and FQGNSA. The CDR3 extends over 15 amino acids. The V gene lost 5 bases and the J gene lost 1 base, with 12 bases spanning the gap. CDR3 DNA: TGTGCCAGCAGCCTCGACAGGTTTTCCTACAATGAGCAGTTCTTC. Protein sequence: CASSLDRFSYNEQFF. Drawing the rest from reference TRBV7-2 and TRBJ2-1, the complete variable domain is GAGVSQSPSNKVTEKGKDVELRCDPISGHTALYWYRQSLGQGLEFLIYFQGNSAPDKSGLPSDRFSAERTGGSVSTLTIQRTQQEDSAVYLCASSLDRFSYNEQFFGPGTRLTVL.

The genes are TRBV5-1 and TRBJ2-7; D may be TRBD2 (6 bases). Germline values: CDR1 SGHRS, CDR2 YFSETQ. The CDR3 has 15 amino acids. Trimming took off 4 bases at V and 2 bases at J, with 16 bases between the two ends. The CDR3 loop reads CASSPYPGGPYEQYF. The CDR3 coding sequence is TGCGCCAGCAGCCCCTATCCCGGGGGACCCTACGAGCAGTACTTC.

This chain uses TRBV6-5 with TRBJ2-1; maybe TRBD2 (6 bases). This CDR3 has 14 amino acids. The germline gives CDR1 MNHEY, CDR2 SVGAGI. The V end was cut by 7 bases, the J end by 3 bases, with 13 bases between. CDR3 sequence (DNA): TGTGCCAGCACTCGGGACTCCAACTACAATGAGCAGTTCTTC. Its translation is CASTRDSNYNEQFF.

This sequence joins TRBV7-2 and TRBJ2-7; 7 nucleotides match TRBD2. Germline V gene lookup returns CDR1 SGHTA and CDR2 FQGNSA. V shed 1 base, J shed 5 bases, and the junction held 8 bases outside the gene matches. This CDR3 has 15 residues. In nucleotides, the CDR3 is TGTGCCAGCAGCTTAGGTCGGGACTATTTGAACGAGCAGTACTTC. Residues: CASSLGRDYLNEQYF.

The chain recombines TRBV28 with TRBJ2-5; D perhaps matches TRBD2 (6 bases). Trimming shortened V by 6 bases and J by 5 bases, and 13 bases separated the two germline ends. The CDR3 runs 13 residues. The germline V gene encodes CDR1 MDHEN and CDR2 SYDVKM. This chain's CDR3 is CASSLTSTETQYF. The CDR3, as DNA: TGTGCCAGCAGCCTCACTAGCACGGAGACCCAGTACTTC.

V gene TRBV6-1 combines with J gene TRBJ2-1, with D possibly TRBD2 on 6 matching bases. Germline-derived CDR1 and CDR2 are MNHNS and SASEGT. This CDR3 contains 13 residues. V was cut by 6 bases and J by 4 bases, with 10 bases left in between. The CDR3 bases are TGTGCCAGCAGACGGGACTCTTACAATGAGCAGTTCTTC. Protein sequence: CASRRDSYNEQFF.

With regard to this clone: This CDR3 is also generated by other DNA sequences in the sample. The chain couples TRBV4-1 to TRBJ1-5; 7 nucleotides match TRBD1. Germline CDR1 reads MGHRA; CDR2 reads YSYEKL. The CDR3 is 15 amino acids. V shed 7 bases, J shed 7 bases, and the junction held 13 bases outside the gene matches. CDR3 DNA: TGCGCCAGCACCCGCAGACAGGGTGGAGACCAGCCCCAGCATTTT. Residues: CASTRRQGGDQPQHF.

In DNA form, the CDR3 reads TGTGCCAGCTCACCGGGCAGTGATTACGAGCAGTACTTC. As protein: CASSPGSDYEQYF. This chain links TRBV18 with TRBJ2-7, with D unresolved. The CDR3 runs 13 residues. Trimming removed 3 bases from V and 4 bases from J, with 10 bases in between. The germline V gene encodes CDR1 KGHSH and CDR2 LQKENI.

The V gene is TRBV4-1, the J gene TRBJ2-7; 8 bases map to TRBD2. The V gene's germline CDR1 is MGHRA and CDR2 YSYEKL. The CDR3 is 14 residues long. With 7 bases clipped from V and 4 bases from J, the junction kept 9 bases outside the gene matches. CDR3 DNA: TGCGCCAGCAATGATCCGGGGGGGGTATACGAGCAGTACTTC. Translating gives CASNDPGGVYEQYF.

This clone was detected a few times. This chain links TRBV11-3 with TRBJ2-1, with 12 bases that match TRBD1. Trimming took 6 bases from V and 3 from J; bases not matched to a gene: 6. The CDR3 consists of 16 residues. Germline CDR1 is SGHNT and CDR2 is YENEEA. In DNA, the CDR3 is TGTGCCAGCAGGAGCGGGACAGGGGGCCGCTACAATGAGCAGTTCTTC. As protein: CASRSGTGGRYNEQFF.